The 13 T cell receptor beta chains presented below share a single source sample, sequenced in a study of cytomegalovirus exposure and HLA in healthy donors. A multiplex PCR was run with 60 Vbeta primers and 13 Jbeta primers. The table came from immunoSEQ multiplex PCR; TCRdb's copy has only in-frame clones and leaves some out. The sample carries some 110,000 clones, 75% to 85% recorded once. The sequenced sample was PBMCs. Receptor source: a man aged 30 to 39 in good health and CMV-seropositive.

This sequence joins TRBV11-2 and TRBJ2-5; D gene uncertain. The germline V gene encodes CDR1 SGHAT and CDR2 FQNNGV. The CDR3 totals 13 residues. Trimming took 3 bases from V and 4 from J, leaving 9 bases between them. As DNA, the CDR3 is TGTGCCAGCAGCTTTTTACGCAGAGAGACCCAGTACTTC. Encoded protein: CASSFLRRETQYF.

The V call is TRBV18, the J call TRBJ2-7, with D perhaps TRBD2 (5 bases). The germline gives CDR1 KGHSH, CDR2 LQKENI. The V end lost 6 bases, the J end lost 4 bases, and 16 bases lay between the germline ends. The CDR3 is 14 residues long. The CDR3 region is CASSPSAGLYEQYF. The CDR3 DNA sequence: TGTGCCAGCTCGCCGTCTGCAGGACTTTACGAGCAGTACTTC.

This chain links TRBV10-2 with TRBJ2-1; maybe TRBD2 (6 bases). The germline V gene has CDR1 WSHSY and CDR2 SAAADI. Deletions cut 3 bases from V and 5 bases from J, with 11 bases between. The CDR3 extends over 14 amino acids. This chain's CDR3 is CASSESGVHNEQFF. The CDR3 region has the DNA TGCGCCAGCAGTGAATCGGGAGTCCACAATGAGCAGTTCTTC.

V is TRBV7-9 and J is TRBJ2-3, with TRBD2 identical over 8 bases. This CDR3 spans 15 amino acids. Trimming cost V 7 bases and J 2 bases; bases outside gene matches: 8. Germline lookup yields CDR1 SEHNR and CDR2 FQNEAQ (reference sequence). The CDR3 sequence: CASTRSGTNTDTQYF. The CDR3 coding sequence is TGTGCCAGCACCCGTAGCGGGACCAACACAGATACGCAGTATTTT.

The rearrangement joins TRBV4-3 to TRBJ1-2, with 8 bases that match TRBD1. The CDR3 loop spans 16 amino acids. CDR1 and CDR2 from the germline V gene are LGHNA and YSLEER. V was clipped by 6 bases and J by 4 bases; unmatched bases: 13. The CDR3 is CASSTLPGTGIYGYTF. The CDR3 DNA sequence: TGCGCCAGCAGTACTTTGCCCGGGACAGGCATCTATGGCTACACCTTC.

The chain uses TRBV30 and TRBJ2-7; 7 nucleotides match TRBD1. The DNA end is a closer match to TRBJ2-1, so the J assignment may be wrong. Looked up from germline, CDR1 is GTSNPN and CDR2 is SVGIG (reference sequence). The CDR3 has 15 residues. The CDR3 loop is CAWSANRGISYEQFF. The DNA for the CDR3 is TGTGCCTGGAGTGCAAACAGGGGAATTTCCTACGAGCAGTTCTTC.

This clone showed up just once. The chain is built from TRBV7-2 and TRBJ1-2; 9 bases align to TRBD1. The CDR3 covers 14 residues. V lost 4 bases to trimming and J lost 4 bases; unmatched junction nucleotides: 4. Germline V CDR1 and CDR2: SGHTA, FQGNSA. Written as DNA, the CDR3 is TGTGCCAGCAGCTATGGGACAGGGCGCTATGGCTACACCTTC. This encodes CASSYGTGRYGYTF. The full variable domain, in which reference TRBV7-2 and TRBJ1-2 provide the parts outside the CDR3, is GAGVSQSPSNKVTEKGKDVELRCDPISGHTALYWYRQSLGQGLEFLIYFQGNSAPDKSGLPSDRFSAERTGGSVSTLTIQRTQQEDSAVYLCASSYGTGRYGYTFGSGTRLTVV.

The chain has TRBV19 and TRBJ2-7; 8 nucleotides agree with TRBD1. The trim removed 1 base at V and 2 bases at J, leaving 4 bases unmatched. There are 15 residues in the CDR3. Germline V CDR1 and CDR2: LNHDA, SQIVND (reference sequence). The CDR3 nucleotides read TGTGCCAGTAGTATAGTGGGACAGGAACCCTACGAGCAGTACTTC. Protein product: CASSIVGQEPYEQYF.

This rearrangement joins TRBV4-1 to TRBJ2-7, with 9 bases aligning to TRBD1. V gave up 2 bases and J gave up 2 bases; unmatched junction bases: 13. The CDR3 has 18 residues. Germline values: CDR1 MGHRA, CDR2 YSYEKL. In DNA, the CDR3 is TGCGCCAGCAGCCAATCCATCGGGGGACAGGGTAACCCCTACGAGCAGTACTTC. Translating it yields CASSQSIGGQGNPYEQYF.

A single count supports this clone. This rearrangement joins TRBV10-3 to TRBJ2-1; D gene unclear. The CDR3 has 13 amino acids. V lost 0 bases and J 7 bases, leaving 7 bases between the germline ends. Germline-derived CDR1 and CDR2 are ENHRY and SYGVKD. CDR3 protein: CAISESALNEQFF. Written as DNA, the CDR3 is TGTGCCATCAGTGAGTCGGCTCTGAATGAGCAGTTCTTC.

The CDR3 is CASSYSISGAYEQYF. CDR3 bases: TGTGCCAGCAGTTACTCGATCTCCGGGGCCTACGAGCAGTACTTC. V usage is TRBV6-5 and J usage is TRBJ2-7; D is possibly TRBD2 (5 bases). CDR3 size: 15 residues. Trimming removed 0 bases at V and 2 bases at J, with 11 bases between. From germline, CDR1 is MNHEY and CDR2 SVGAGI.

This clone was observed a few times. The chain couples TRBV7-3 to TRBJ2-6; the D is unclear. V lost 1 base, J lost 0 bases, and 7 bases lay in between. CDR1 and CDR2 (germline): SGHTA, FQGTGA. The CDR3 covers 16 residues. The CDR3 loop is CASSLMISSGANVLTF. DNA for the CDR3: TGTGCCAGCAGCTTAATGATTAGCTCTGGGGCCAACGTCCTGACTTTC.

The chain uses TRBV18 and TRBJ2-7, with 7 bases that match TRBD1. The J segment lost 5 bases and the V segment lost 3 bases, leaving 10 bases of the junction unmatched. This CDR3 spans 15 amino acids. Germline V lookup: CDR1 KGHSH, CDR2 LQKENI. CDR3 protein: CASSPYSDRAHEQYF. CDR3 DNA sequence: TGTGCCAGCTCACCCTATTCAGACAGGGCCCACGAGCAGTACTTC.